Each of the 20 T cell receptor beta chains below was sequenced from the same sample in a study of naive and memory T cell subsets. An oligonucleotide containing a UMI was ligated to the 3' end of TCR cDNA. Amplification of ligated cDNA took four PCR rounds with SP2 and nested alpha and beta constant primers. From the UMI-ligation and nested PCR reads, TCRdb called clonotypes with MiXCR, one entry per CDR3 protein. The sample records some 26,000 distinct CDR3 sequences, around 5.3% being singletons. Sequencing was done on a sample of blood. The receptor source for this set is an adult in good health.

With respect to this clonotype: One base away lies a much larger clone, so this may be a sequencing read error. The V gene is TRBV2, the J gene TRBJ2-7; D uncertain. Germline assignment: CDR1 SNHLY and CDR2 FYNNEI. V was trimmed by 6 bases and J by 10 bases, leaving 13 bases between them. The CDR3 extends over 11 amino acids. CDR3 DNA: TGTGCCAGCAGCCCGAAAGTAAGCCAGTACTTC. Encoded protein: CASSPKVSQYF.

At least ten counts were recorded for this clonotype. The chain couples TRBV29-1 to TRBJ1-2, with TRBD1 as a possible D gene (5 bases). V dropped 4 bases and J dropped 4 bases, with 7 bases sitting between them. CDR1 is SQVTM and CDR2 is ANQGSEA in the germline V gene. The CDR3 contains 11 residues. CDR3 in amino acids: CSVVDSYGYTF. The CDR3 region has the DNA TGCAGCGTTGTAGACAGCTATGGCTACACCTTC.

This clonotype was detected ten times or more. The V call is TRBV7-2, the J call TRBJ2-7, with 8 nucleotides matching TRBD2. Losses at the gene ends were 5 bases for V and 12 bases for J; bases not matched to a gene: 21. Per the germline V gene, CDR1 is SGHTA and CDR2 is FQGNSA. The CDR3 consists of 16 residues. CDR3 DNA sequence: TGTGCCAGCAGCCCACCCCCCGGGGGGGGGGCGTCTAATAGGTACTTC. Residues: CASSPPPGGGASNRYF.

Many counts were recorded for this clonotype. The chain is built from TRBV4-1 and TRBJ2-2; 7 bases are shared with TRBD2. The ends lost 1 base at V and 4 bases at J; junction bases unmatched: 9. CDR1 MGHRA and CDR2 YSYEKL come from the germline V gene. The CDR3 totals 17 residues. The CDR3 DNA reads as TGCGCCAGCAGCCAAGTTTTGGCGGGAGTGGTCACCGGGGAGCTGTTTTTT. This sequence encodes CASSQVLAGVVTGELFF.

This clonotype was counted many times. The V and J genes are TRBV12-3 or TRBV12-4 and TRBJ2-7; 13 positions agree with TRBD2. With V trimmed by 5 bases and J by 6 bases, 4 bases remained unmatched. The CDR3 extends over 14 amino acids. The CDR3 DNA sequence: TGTGCCAGCAGTCCACGACTAGCGGGAGGCGAGCAGTACTTC. As protein: CASSPRLAGGEQYF.

This clonotype was recorded many times. The chain joins TRBV5-1 to TRBJ1-1; 9 nucleotides align to TRBD1. Germline CDR1 is SGHRS and CDR2 is YFSETQ. The CDR3 runs 15 residues. V was clipped by 4 bases and J by 6 bases; unmatched bases: 10. The CDR3 DNA reads as TGCGCCAGCAGCACGAGGACAGGGGATGTAGCTGAAGCTTTCTTT. Its translation is CASSTRTGDVAEAFF.

This clonotype was counted a few times. The chain links TRBV7-6 to TRBJ2-5; tentatively, D is TRBD2 (5 bases). Germline V gene sequence: CDR1 SGHVS, CDR2 FNYEAQ. The CDR3 loop spans 13 amino acids. The germline V and J ends were trimmed by 5 bases and 4 bases, with 11 bases remaining between them. CDR3 sequence (DNA): TGTGCCAGCAGCCGCGGGCCTCCAGAGACCCAGTACTTC. Protein: CASSRGPPETQYF.

This clonotype was recorded many times. The chain is built from TRBV29-1 and TRBJ2-1, with 10 bases that match TRBD1. The germline V gene has CDR1 SQVTM and CDR2 ANQGSEA. The CDR3 extends over 15 amino acids. Trimming removed 2 bases from V and 3 bases from J; junction bases left unmatched: 4. The CDR3, as DNA: TGCAGCGTTGAATTGGGACAGGGGTACTACAATGAGCAGTTCTTC. Its protein is CSVELGQGYYNEQFF.

This clonotype has only a few counts. The chain couples TRBV4-1 to TRBJ1-1, with D hard to call. From germline, CDR1 is MGHRA and CDR2 YSYEKL. Trimming shortened V by 1 base and J by 0 bases, and 6 bases separated the two germline ends. The CDR3 is 14 amino acids. CDR3 DNA: TGCGCCAGCAGCCAAGGGGTATTGAACACTGAAGCTTTCTTT. Translated, it gives CASSQGVLNTEAFF.

This clonotype came up many times. CDR3 coding DNA: TGTGCCAGCAGCAAAAAGGGCAGGGACCAAGAGACCCAGTACTTC. Translated: CASSKKGRDQETQYF. The chain uses TRBV21-1 and TRBJ2-5; TRBD2, as called in the table, went unchecked against the DNA. TRBV21-1 represents a pseudogene. The CDR3 spans 15 residues.

This clonotype was found a few times. The J gene is TRBJ1-2, the V gene TRBV5-4; no firm D call. Trimming stripped 0 bases from V and 4 bases from J, with 7 bases between. There are 13 residues in the CDR3. Germline V CDR1 and CDR2: SGHNT, YYREEE (reference sequence). DNA of the CDR3: TGTGCCAGCAGCTTGGGTGTTCCCTATGGCTACACCTTC. The encoded protein is CASSLGVPYGYTF.

The sample holds many counts of this clonotype. The chain uses TRBV7-2 and TRBJ2-5; a possible D gene is TRBD2 (5 bases). Germline V gene data show CDR1 as SGHTA and CDR2 as FQGNSA. The CDR3 is 15 amino acids. The ends were cut back, 5 bases at V and 2 bases at J, with 15 bases in the middle. CDR3 sequence: CASSVRPSMQETQYF. CDR3 sequence (DNA): TGTGCCAGCAGCGTACGTCCTAGCATGCAAGAGACCCAGTACTTC.

There are many counts of this clonotype. The V and J genes are TRBV7-9 and TRBJ2-3; no clear D. Germline V CDR1 and CDR2: SEHNR, FQNEAQ (reference sequence). This CDR3 has 13 amino acids. V lost 5 bases to trimming and J lost 0 bases, with 6 bases between them. CDR3 DNA: TGTGCCAGCAGCCCAGACAGCACAGATACGCAGTATTTT. Translation gives CASSPDSTDTQYF. The whole variable domain, remainder taken from reference TRBV7-9 and TRBJ2-3, is DTGVSQNPRHKITKRGQNVTFRCDPISEHNRLYWYRQTLGQGPEFLTYFQNEAQLEKSRLLSDRFSAERPKGSFSTLEIQRTEQGDSAMYLCASSPDSTDTQYFGPGTRLTVL.

This clonotype was seen many times. V usage is TRBV11-1 and J usage is TRBJ2-1; 12 nucleotides agree with TRBD2. After removal of 5 bases from V and 5 bases from J, the junction contained 4 bases not matched to a gene. CDR3 length: 15 amino acids. The germline V gene has CDR1 SGHAT and CDR2 FQDESV (reference sequence). The CDR3 here is CASSPSGRAHNEQFF. Here the CDR3 DNA reads TGTGCCAGCAGCCCTAGCGGGAGGGCCCACAATGAGCAGTTCTTC.

This clonotype was detected ten times or more. The chain links TRBV20-1 to TRBJ2-1, with no clear D. Germline V CDR1 and CDR2: DFQATT, SNEGSKA (reference sequence). The V gene lost 0 bases and the J gene lost 6 bases, with 3 bases spanning the gap. The CDR3 consists of 11 residues. The CDR3 region has the DNA TGCAGTGCTAGAGATAGCAATGAGCAGTTCTTC. Protein: CSARDSNEQFF.

The rearrangement uses TRBV29-1 and TRBJ2-1; D unresolved. Germline V gene lookup returns CDR1 SQVTM and CDR2 ANQGSEA. CDR3 length equals 13 residues. V lost 3 bases and J lost 9, with 15 bases in between. CDR3 sequence reads: CSVEARTAGEQFF. CDR3 bases: TGCAGCGTTGAGGCTAGGACGGCTGGTGAGCAGTTCTTC.

This clonotype showed up many times. The J gene is TRBJ2-1, the V gene TRBV3-1, with TRBD2 matching 7 bases. V lost 1 base, J lost 7 bases, and 4 bases stayed unmatched. The CDR3 spans 14 residues. Germline V gene lookup returns CDR1 LGHDT and CDR2 YNNKEL (reference sequence). The CDR3 DNA reads TGTGCCAGCAGCCAAGGACTAGCAACGAATGAGCAGTTCTTC. Encoded protein: CASSQGLATNEQFF.

In this sample, this clonotype turned up many times. The genes are TRBV19 and TRBJ2-3; 12 nucleotides align to TRBD2. CDR1 is LNHDA and CDR2 is SQIVND in the germline V gene (reference sequence). The CDR3 covers 15 residues. V lost 3 bases to trimming and J lost 3 bases; unmatched junction nucleotides: 1. CDR3 coding DNA: TGTGCCAGTAGTATTACTAGCGGGAGGACAGATACGCAGTATTTT. This translates into CASSITSGRTDTQYF. Together with reference TRBV19 and TRBJ2-3, the CDR3 gives the full variable domain: DGGITQSPKYLFRKEGQNVTLSCEQNLNHDAMYWYRQDPGQGLRLIYYSQIVNDFQKGDIAEGYSVSREKKESFPLTVTSAQKNPTAFYLCASSITSGRTDTQYFGPGTRLTVL.

In this sample, this clonotype turned up many times. This chain connects TRBV6-5 to TRBJ1-2, with TRBD1 matching 7 bases. The CDR3 is 13 amino acids. Per germline, CDR1 MNHEY and CDR2 SVGAGI. The trim removed 6 bases at V and 4 bases at J, leaving 5 bases unmatched. The DNA of the CDR3 is TGTGCCAGCAGCAAACAGGGGACCTATGGCTACACCTTC. This codes for CASSKQGTYGYTF.

This clonotype was seen at least ten times. The chain combines TRBV6-5 with TRBJ2-5; 8 bases agree with TRBD1. Germline V lookup: CDR1 MNHEY, CDR2 SVGAGI. J gave up 4 bases and V 6 bases, and 10 bases lay outside the gene matches. This CDR3 region has 15 residues. Here the CDR3 reads CASSPGRQGSETQYF. In DNA form, the CDR3 reads TGTGCCAGCAGCCCCGGCCGACAGGGGTCAGAGACCCAGTACTTC.